Each of the 2 T cell receptor beta chains below was sequenced from the same sample in a study of Graves' ophthalmopathy and Graves' hyperthyroidism (dated by TCRdb to the late 2010s). Sequenced on an Illumina HiSeq 2000. For repertoire sequencing, TCR beta CDR3 regions were amplified from RNA transcripts. The first round of RT-PCR was done with HTBI primers and the Qiagen OneStep RT-PCR kit, and was followed by a second round of multiplex PCR, then size selection and purification. TCRdb ran its own pipeline on the public reads, namely fastp trimming at Q25 and MiXCR clone calling, and kept in-frame beta chains. Every distinct CDR3 protein forms one entry, paired with its most common genes and DNA. The sample table shows roughly 700,000 distinct CDR3 sequences, and around 40% are seen once. The ten largest clones represent 44% of the sample. The sample taken for sequencing was peripheral blood. The receptors were gathered from an adult man with Graves' ophthalmopathy.

This sequence joins TRBV20-1 and TRBJ2-5; 9 bases line up with TRBD2. Germline CDR1 reads DFQATT; CDR2 reads SNEGSKA (reference sequence). CDR3 length: 15 residues. Trimming cost V 4 bases and J 5 bases; bases outside gene matches: 11. The CDR3 nucleotides are TGCAGTGCTACAATTAGCGGGAGCTTAATCGAGACCCAGTACTTC. It specifies CSATISGSLIETQYF.

The V and J genes are TRBV7-8 and TRBJ2-5, with TRBD1 matching over 8 bases. Germline values: CDR1 SGHVS, CDR2 FQNEAQ. This CDR3 comprises 16 residues. V shed 6 bases and J 5 bases; nucleotides not matched to a gene: 14. Written as DNA, the CDR3 is TGTGCCAGCAGGGGACGGACAGGGAGGCCGTCTGAGACCCAGTACTTC. As protein: CASRGRTGRPSETQYF.